These 6 T cell receptor beta chains were sequenced from one sample in a study of graft-versus-host responses after intestinal transplantation. The antigens for these receptors are not known. Sequencing used immunoSEQ multiplex PCR; TCRdb keeps in-frame clones, though not all of them. The sample has about 80,000 clones, roughly 91% seen once; the top ten hold roughly 0.35%. The sample was unstimulated CD4+ T cells sorted from spleen or lymph node cells, taken before intestinal transplant. Source of these receptors: a human donor who received an intestinal transplant.

The chain couples TRBV2 to TRBJ2-3; D gene uncertain. The CDR3 is 12 amino acids. Germline V gene lookup returns CDR1 SNHLY and CDR2 FYNNEI. Deletions cut 4 bases from V and 6 bases from J, with 8 bases between. The CDR3 region has the DNA TGTGCCAGCAGTGTCAAGAGGGATACGCAGTATTTT. Translation: CASSVKRDTQYF. The variable domain in full, with the rest retrieved from reference TRBV2 and TRBJ2-3, is EPEVTQTPSHQVTQMGQEVILRCVPISNHLYFYWYRQILGQKVEFLVSFYNNEISEKSEIFDDQFSVERPDGSNFTLKIRSTKLEDSAMYFCASSVKRDTQYFGPGTRLTVL.

This sequence joins TRBV19 and TRBJ2-2, with 9 nucleotides matching TRBD2. The V segment lost 0 bases and the J segment 4 bases; nucleotides outside the gene matches: 12. CDR3 length: 19 amino acids. In germline, CDR1 is LNHDA, CDR2 SQIVND (reference sequence). The CDR3 sequence: CASSIEGGSGRFSTGELFF. The CDR3 DNA reads TGTGCCAGTAGTATAGAAGGCGGTAGCGGGAGATTTAGCACCGGGGAGCTGTTTTTT.

Of note for this clone: One end of the junction does not line up with germline, which may come from a read error. The V gene is TRBV15, the J gene TRBJ2-5; D gene ambiguous. Germline CDR1 is LNHNV and CDR2 is YYDKDF (reference sequence). The CDR3 consists of 13 residues. The CDR3 loop is CATSRDLLDPRHF. DNA of the CDR3: TGTGCCACCAGCAGAGATCTGCTAGACCCTAGGCACTTC. The full variable domain, its missing parts supplied by reference TRBV15 and TRBJ2-5, is DAMVIQNPRYQVTQFGKPVTLSCSQTLNHNVMYWYQQKSSQAPKLLFHYYDKDFNNEADTPDNFQSRRPNTSFCFLDIRSPGLGDTAMYLCATSRDLLDPRHFGPGTRLLVL.

The V gene is TRBV28, the J gene TRBJ1-2; no reliable D call. The length of the CDR3 is 11 residues. The germline gives CDR1 MDHEN, CDR2 SYDVKM. Trimming stripped 4 bases from V and 4 bases from J, with 4 bases between. The CDR3 DNA follows: TGTGCCAGCAGTTCGAGCTATGGCTACACCTTC. This codes for CASSSSYGYTF.

V is TRBV14 and J is TRBJ1-1; possible D gene TRBD1, 6 bases. CDR3 length: 17 amino acids. CDR1 is SGHDN, CDR2 FVKESK, per germline. Trimming cost V 4 bases and J 3 bases, with 21 bases left between them. CDR3 loop: CASSRLRTEAGDTEAFF. CDR3 DNA: TGTGCCAGCAGCCGGTTAAGGACAGAGGCCGGGGACACTGAAGCTTTCTTT.

This rearrangement joins TRBV2 to TRBJ1-1; 8 bases line up with TRBD1. V dropped 5 bases and J dropped 1; count of bases not matched to a gene: 6. The CDR3 is made up of 15 amino acids. Germline CDR1 is SNHLY and CDR2 is FYNNEI. CDR3 nucleotides: TGTGCCAGCAGTTGGGACAGGTTCGGGAACACTGAAGCTTTCTTT. Translated, it gives CASSWDRFGNTEAFF.